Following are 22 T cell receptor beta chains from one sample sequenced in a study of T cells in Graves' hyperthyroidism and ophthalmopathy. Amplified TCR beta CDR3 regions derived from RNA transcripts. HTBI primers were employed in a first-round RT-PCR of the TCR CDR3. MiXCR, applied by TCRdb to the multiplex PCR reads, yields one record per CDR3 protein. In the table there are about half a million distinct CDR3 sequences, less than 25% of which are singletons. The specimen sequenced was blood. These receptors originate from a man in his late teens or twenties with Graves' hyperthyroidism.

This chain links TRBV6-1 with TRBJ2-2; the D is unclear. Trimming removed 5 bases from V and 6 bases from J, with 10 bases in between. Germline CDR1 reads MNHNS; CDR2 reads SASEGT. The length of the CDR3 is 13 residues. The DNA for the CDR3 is TGTGCCAGCAGTCTTAATACCGCCGGGGAGCTGTTTTTT. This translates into CASSLNTAGELFF.

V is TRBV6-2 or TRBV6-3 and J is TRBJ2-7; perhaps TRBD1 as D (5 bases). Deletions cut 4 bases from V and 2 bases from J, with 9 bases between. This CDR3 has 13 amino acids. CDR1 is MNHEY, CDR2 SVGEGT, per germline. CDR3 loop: CASSFKGAYEQYF. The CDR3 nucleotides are TGTGCCAGCAGTTTTAAAGGGGCCTACGAGCAGTACTTC.

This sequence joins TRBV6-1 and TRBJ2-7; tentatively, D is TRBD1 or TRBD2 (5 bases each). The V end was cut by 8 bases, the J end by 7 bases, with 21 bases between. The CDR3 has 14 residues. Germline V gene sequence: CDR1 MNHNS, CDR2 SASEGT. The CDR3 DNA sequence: TGTGCCAGCGGGGCCGGGACCGAGCGCGTGGAGCAGTACTTC. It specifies CASGAGTERVEQYF.

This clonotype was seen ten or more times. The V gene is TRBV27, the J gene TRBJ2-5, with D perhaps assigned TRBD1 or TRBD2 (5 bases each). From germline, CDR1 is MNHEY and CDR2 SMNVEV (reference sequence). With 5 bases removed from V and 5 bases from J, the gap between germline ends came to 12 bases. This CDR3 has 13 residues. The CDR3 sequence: CASSPGTWETQYF. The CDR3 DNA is TGTGCCAGCAGTCCCGGGACGTGGGAGACCCAGTACTTC.

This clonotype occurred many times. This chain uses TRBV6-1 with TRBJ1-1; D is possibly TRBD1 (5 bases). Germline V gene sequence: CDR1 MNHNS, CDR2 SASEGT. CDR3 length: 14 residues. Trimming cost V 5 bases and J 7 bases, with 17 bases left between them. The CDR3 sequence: CASSPLTIGGEAFF. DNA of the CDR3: TGTGCCAGCAGTCCACTAACGATCGGGGGTGAAGCTTTCTTT.

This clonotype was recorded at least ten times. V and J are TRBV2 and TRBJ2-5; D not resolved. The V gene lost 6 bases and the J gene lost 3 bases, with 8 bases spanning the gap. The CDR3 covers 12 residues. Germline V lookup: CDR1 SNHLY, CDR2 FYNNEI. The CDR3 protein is CASSRSEETQYF. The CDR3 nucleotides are TGTGCCAGCAGCAGGTCCGAAGAGACCCAGTACTTC.

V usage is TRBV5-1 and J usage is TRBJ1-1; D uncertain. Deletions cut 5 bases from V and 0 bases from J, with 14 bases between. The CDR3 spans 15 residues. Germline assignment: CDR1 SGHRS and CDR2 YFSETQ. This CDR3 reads CASSRRNSMNTEAFF. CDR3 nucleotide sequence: TGCGCCAGCAGTAGGCGTAACTCCATGAACACTGAAGCTTTCTTT.

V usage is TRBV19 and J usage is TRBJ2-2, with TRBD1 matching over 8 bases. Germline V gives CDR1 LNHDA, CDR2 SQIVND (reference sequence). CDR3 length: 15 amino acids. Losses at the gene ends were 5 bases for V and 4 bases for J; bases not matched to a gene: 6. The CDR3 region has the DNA TGTGCCAGTAGTTCCGGGACAGGAGCCACCGGGGAGCTGTTTTTT. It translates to CASSSGTGATGELFF.

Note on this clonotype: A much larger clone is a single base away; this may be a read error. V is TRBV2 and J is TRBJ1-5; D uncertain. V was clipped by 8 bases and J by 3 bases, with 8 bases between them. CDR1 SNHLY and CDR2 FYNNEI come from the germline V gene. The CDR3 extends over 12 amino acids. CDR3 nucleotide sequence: TGTGCCAGCGGGTGGCTCAATCAGCCCCAGCATTTT. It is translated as CASGWLNQPQHF.

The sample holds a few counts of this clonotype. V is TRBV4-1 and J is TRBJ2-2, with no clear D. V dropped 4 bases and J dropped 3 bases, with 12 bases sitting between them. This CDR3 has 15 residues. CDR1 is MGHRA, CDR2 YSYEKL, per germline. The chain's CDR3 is CASSPLVGYTGELFF. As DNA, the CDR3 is TGCGCCAGCAGCCCCTTGGTAGGGTACACCGGGGAGCTGTTTTTT.

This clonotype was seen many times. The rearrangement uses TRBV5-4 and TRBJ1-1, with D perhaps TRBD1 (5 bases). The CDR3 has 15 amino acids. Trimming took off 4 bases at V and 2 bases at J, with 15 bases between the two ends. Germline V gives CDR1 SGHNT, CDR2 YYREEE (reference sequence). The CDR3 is CASSPMKGINTEAFF. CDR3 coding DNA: TGTGCCAGCAGCCCCATGAAGGGGATTAACACTGAAGCTTTCTTT.

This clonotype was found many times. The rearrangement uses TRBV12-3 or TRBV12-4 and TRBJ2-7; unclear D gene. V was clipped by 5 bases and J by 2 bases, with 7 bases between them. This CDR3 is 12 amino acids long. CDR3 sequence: CASSKGPYEQYF. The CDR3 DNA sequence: TGTGCCAGCAGTAAGGGCCCCTACGAGCAGTACTTC.

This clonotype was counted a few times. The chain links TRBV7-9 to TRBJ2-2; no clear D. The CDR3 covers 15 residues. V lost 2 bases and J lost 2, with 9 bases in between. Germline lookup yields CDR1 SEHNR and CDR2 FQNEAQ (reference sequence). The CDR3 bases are TGTGCCAGCAGCTTAAAGATGGACAACACCGGGGAGCTGTTTTTT. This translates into CASSLKMDNTGELFF.

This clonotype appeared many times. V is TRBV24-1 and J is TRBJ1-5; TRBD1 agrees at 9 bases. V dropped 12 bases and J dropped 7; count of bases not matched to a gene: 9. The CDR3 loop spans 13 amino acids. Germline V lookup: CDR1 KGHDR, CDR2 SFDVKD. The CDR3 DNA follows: TGTGCCGCCCGGACAGGGGATCAGCAGCCCCAGCATTTT. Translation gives CAARTGDQQPQHF.

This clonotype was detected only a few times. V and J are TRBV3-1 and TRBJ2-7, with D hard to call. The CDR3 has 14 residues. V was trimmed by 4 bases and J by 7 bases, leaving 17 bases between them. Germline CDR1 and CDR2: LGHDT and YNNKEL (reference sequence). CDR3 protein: CASSLDWARREQYF. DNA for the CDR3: TGTGCCAGCAGCCTCGACTGGGCAAGAAGAGAGCAGTACTTC.

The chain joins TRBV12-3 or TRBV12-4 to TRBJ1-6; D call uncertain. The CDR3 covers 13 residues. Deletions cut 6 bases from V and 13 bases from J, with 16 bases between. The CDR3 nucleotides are TGTGCCAGCAGCCCAAACACGGGTCGCCCCCTCCACTTT. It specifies CASSPNTGRPLHF.

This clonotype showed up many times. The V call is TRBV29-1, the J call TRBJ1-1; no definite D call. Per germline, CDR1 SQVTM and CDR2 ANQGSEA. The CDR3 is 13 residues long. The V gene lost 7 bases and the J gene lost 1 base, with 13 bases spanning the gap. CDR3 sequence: CSAMRDWNTEAFF. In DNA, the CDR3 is TGCAGCGCCATGAGGGATTGGAACACTGAAGCTTTCTTT.

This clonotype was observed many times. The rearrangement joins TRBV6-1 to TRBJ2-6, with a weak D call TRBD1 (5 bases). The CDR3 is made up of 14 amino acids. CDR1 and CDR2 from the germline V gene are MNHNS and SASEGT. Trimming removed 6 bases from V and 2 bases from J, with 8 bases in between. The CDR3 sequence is CASRQGPGANVLTF. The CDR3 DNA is TGTGCCAGCAGGCAGGGTCCTGGGGCCAACGTCCTGACTTTC.

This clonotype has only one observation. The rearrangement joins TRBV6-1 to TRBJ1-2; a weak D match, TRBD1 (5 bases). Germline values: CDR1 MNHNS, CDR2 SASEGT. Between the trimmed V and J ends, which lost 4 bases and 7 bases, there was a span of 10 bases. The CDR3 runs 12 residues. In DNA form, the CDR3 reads TGTGCCAGCAGTGCGGACAAGCGTGGCTACACCTTC. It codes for CASSADKRGYTF.

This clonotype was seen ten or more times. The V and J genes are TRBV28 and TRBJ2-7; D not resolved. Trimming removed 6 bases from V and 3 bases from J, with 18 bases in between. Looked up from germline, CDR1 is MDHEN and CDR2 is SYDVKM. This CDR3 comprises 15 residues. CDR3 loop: CASRSRPRLNYEQYF. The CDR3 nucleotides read TGTGCCAGCAGATCCCGCCCGCGCCTCAACTACGAGCAGTACTTC. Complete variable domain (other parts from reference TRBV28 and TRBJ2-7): DVKVTQSSRYLVKRTGEKVFLECVQDMDHENMFWYRQDPGLGLRLIYFSYDVKMKEKGDIPEGYSVSREKKERFSLILESASTNQTSMYLCASRSRPRLNYEQYFGPGTRLTVT.

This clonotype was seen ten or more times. CDR3 residues: CASRQTGGRDYGYTF. The CDR3 DNA follows: TGTGCCAGCAGACAGACAGGGGGCCGGGACTATGGCTACACCTTC. The chain has TRBV6-5 and TRBJ1-2; TRBD1 agrees at 10 bases. Germline CDR1 MNHEY, CDR2 SVGAGI. CDR3 length: 15 amino acids. V gave up 6 bases and J gave up 3 bases; unmatched junction bases: 7.

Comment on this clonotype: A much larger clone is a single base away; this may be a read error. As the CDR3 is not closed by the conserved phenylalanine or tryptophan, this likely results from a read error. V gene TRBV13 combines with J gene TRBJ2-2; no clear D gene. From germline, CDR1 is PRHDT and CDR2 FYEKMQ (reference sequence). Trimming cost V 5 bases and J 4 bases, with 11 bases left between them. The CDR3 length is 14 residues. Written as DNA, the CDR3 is TGTGCCAGCAGCCTTATCACTATCACCGGGGAGCTGTTTTAT. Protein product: CASSLITITGELFY.